This T cell receptor (beta chain) was sequenced in a study of cytomegalovirus exposure and HLA in healthy donors. Broader study findings: In a later analysis, TCR beta V- and J-gene trimming showed a link to a missense DCLRE1C variant.

A note on this clone: Its antigen is still unknown.

The PCR made use of 60 Vbeta and 13 Jbeta primers. Only in-frame clones appear in the TCRdb table, and some are missing; sequencing was by immunoSEQ multiplex PCR. The sample includes about 150,000 clones, around three quarters of them seen just once. V was shortened by 2 bases and J by 6 bases, with 11 bases between the two germline ends. This CDR3 contains 14 residues. Germline V gene sequence: CDR1 LGHNT, CDR2 FRNRAP. The sequence was collected from a man in his forties in good health and CMV-seropositive. The chain links TRBV12-5 to TRBJ2-1, with a tentative D call TRBD2 (6 bases). Specimen: PBMCs. The CDR3 loop is CASGLTMGGNEQFF. The CDR3 nucleotides read TGTGCTAGTGGTTTGACTATGGGGGGCAATGAGCAGTTCTTC.